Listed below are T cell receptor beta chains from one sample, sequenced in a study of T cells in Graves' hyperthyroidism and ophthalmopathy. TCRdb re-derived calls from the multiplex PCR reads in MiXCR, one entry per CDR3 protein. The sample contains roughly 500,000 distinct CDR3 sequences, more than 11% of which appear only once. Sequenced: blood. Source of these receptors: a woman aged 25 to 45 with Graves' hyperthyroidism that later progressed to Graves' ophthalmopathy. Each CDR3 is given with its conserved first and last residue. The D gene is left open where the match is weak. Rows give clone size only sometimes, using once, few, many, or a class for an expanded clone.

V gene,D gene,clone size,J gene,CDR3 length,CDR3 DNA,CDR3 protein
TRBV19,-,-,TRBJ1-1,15,TGTGCCAGTAGTACCCAACAGGGCGTGGCCACTGAAGCTTTCTTT,CASSTQQGVATEAFF
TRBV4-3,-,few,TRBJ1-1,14,TGCGCCAGCAGCCAAGTGTTCCCTGACACTGAAGCTTTCTTT,CASSQVFPDTEAFF
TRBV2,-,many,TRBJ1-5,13,TGTGCCAGCAGTGGATCCGAAAATCAGCCCCAGCATTTT,CASSGSENQPQHF
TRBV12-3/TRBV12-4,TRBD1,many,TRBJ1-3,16,TGTGCCAGCAGTTTAGGCAGGGGGCTATCTGGAAACACCATATATTTT,CASSLGRGLSGNTIYF
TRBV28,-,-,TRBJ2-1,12,TGTGCCAGCAGTTTACGTAGCGGAAGGCAGTTCTTC,CASSLRSGRQFF
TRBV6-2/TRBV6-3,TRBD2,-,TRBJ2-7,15,TGTGCCAGCAGTCAACCCAGCGGGAGGGCCTACGAGCAGTACTTC,CASSQPSGRAYEQYF
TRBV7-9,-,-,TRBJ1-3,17,TGTGCCAGCAGCCGCAACGGACAGCCTGCCTCTGGAAACACCATATATTTT,CASSRNGQPASGNTIYF
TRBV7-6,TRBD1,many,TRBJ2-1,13,TGTGCCAGCAGCTTAGAAGAGGACAGGACCCAGTTCTTC,CASSLEEDRTQFF
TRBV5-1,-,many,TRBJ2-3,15,TGCGCCAGCAGCTTGGGGACAGTTCGTTCAGATACGCAGTATTTT,CASSLGTVRSDTQYF
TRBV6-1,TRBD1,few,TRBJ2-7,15,TGTGCCAGCAGCCACGACCGGGACAGCGGCTACGAGCAGTACTTC,CASSHDRDSGYEQYF
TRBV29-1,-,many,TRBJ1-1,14,TGCAGCGTACAAAGACAGGTGGAGAACACTGAAGCTTTCTTT,CSVQRQVENTEAFF
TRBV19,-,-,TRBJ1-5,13,TGTGCCAGTAGTATAGAGAAACTTAGGGGGAGGCATTTT,CASSIEKLRGRHF
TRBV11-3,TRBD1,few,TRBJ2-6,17,TGTGCCAGCAGCCTTAGGGACAGGGGAGGTGGGGCCAACGTCCTGACTTTC,CASSLRDRGGGANVLTF
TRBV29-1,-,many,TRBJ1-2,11,TGCAGCGTTGTACGCACCTCGGGCTACACCTTC,CSVVRTSGYTF
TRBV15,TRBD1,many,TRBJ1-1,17,TGTGCCACCAGCAGAGGCGTTGGACAGGGGCTCCCAGGGGAAGCTTTCTTT,CATSRGVGQGLPGEAFF
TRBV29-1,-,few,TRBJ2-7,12,TGCAGCGTCCGGGACGGAAACTACGAGCAGTACTTC,CSVRDGNYEQYF
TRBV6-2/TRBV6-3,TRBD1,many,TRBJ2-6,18,TGTGCCAGCAGTTACCCCGGGACAGGGGTCCCTGGGGCCAACGTCCTGACTTTC,CASSYPGTGVPGANVLTF
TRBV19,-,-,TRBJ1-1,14,TGTGCCAGTAGTCACAGGGCCCTGAACACTGAAGCTTTCTTT,CASSHRALNTEAFF
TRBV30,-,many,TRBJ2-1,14,TGTGCCTGGAGTCGGTGGCGGGGTTACAATGAGCAGTTCTTC,CAWSRWRGYNEQFF
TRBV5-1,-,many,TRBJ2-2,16,TGCGCCAGCAGCTTGGTACCGGGAGTAGTCTCCGGGGAGCTGTTTTTT,CASSLVPGVVSGELFF
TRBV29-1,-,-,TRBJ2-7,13,TGCAGCGTCGCCAATAGGTTGGTGGACGAGCAGTACTTC,CSVANRLVDEQYF
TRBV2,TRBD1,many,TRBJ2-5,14,TGTGCCAGCACCGGTAGGCAGGGGGAAGAGACCCAGTACTTC,CASTGRQGEETQYF
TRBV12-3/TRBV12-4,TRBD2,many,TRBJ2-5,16,TGTGCCAGCAGAGAGCTAAAAGCGGGAAAACAAGAGACCCAGTACTTC,CASRELKAGKQETQYF
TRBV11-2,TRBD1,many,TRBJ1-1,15,TGTGCCAGCAGCGTCGGACAGGGGCTGAACACTGAAGCTTTCTTT,CASSVGQGLNTEAFF
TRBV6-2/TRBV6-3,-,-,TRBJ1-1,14,TGTGCCAGCAGTTCAAGACAGCCGAACACTGAAGCTTTCTTT,CASSSRQPNTEAFF
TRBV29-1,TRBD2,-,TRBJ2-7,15,TGCAGCGTTGAAACCCTAGCGGAAGCTACCTACGAGCAGTACTTC,CSVETLAEATYEQYF
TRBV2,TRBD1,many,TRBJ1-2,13,TGTGCCAGCAGTGCGACAGGGGCCAGCGACTACACCTTC,CASSATGASDYTF
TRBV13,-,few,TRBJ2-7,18,TGTGCCAGCAGCTTAGGCCAAGGGGGCTGGGGACTCCTCTACGAGCAGTACTTC,CASSLGQGGWGLLYEQYF
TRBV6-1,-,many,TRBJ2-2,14,TGTGCCAGCAGACACGCCCACGACACCGGGGAGCTGTTTTTT,CASRHAHDTGELFF
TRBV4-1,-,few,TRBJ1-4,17,TGCGCCAGCAGCCAAGCTCGTCCTCTCCAAACTAATGAAAAACTGTTTTTT,CASSQARPLQTNEKLFF
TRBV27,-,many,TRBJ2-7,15,TGTGCCAGCAGTTTGACGGTAGGGCTCATCTACGAGCAGTACTTC,CASSLTVGLIYEQYF